This T cell receptor (beta chain) was documented in a study of blood T cell repertoires in COVID-19. Across the whole study: The United States, Italy and Spain provided the acute and convalescent COVID-19 samples. PBMCs, B-cell-depleted T cells, or T cells were the source of the cDNA or gDNA that made up the material.

V shed 8 bases and J 5 bases; nucleotides not matched to a gene: 5. The CDR3 is made up of 12 amino acids. The germline gives CDR1 LGHDT, CDR2 YNNKEL (reference sequence). Method: immunoSEQ multiplex PCR; TCRdb's copy keeps in-frame clones and lacks some. The data show some 240,000 clones, 75% to 90% seen once. The receptor was isolated from a man aged 55 to 70 who had recovered from COVID-19. V gene TRBV3-1 (or the pseudogene TRBV3-2) combines with J gene TRBJ1-1, with 7 bases fitting TRBD1. The specimen was peripheral blood. CDR3 loop: CASGYRGTEAFF. CDR3 DNA sequence: TGTGCCAGCGGTTACAGGGGTACTGAAGCTTTCTTT.